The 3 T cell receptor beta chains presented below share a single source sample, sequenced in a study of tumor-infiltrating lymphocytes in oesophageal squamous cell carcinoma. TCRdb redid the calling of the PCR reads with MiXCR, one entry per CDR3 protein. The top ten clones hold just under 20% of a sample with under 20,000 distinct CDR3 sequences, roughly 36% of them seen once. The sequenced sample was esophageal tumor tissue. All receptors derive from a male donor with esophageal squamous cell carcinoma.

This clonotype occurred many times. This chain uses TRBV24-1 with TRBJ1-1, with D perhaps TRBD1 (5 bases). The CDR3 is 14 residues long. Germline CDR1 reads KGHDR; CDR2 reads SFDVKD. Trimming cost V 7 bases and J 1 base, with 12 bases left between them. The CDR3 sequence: CATRRDRRNTEAFF. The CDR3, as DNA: TGTGCCACCAGGCGCGACAGAAGGAACACTGAAGCTTTCTTT.

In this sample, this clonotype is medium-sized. The CDR3 region is CAISEQGAGNQPQHF. The CDR3 DNA is TGTGCCATCAGTGAACAGGGGGCTGGAAATCAGCCCCAGCATTTT. The J gene is TRBJ1-5, the V gene TRBV10-3; 9 bases line up with TRBD1. The V gene end was trimmed by 3 bases and the J gene end by 4 bases; junction bases not matched to a gene: 4. Germline V gene lookup returns CDR1 ENHRY and CDR2 SYGVKD. The CDR3 contains 15 residues.

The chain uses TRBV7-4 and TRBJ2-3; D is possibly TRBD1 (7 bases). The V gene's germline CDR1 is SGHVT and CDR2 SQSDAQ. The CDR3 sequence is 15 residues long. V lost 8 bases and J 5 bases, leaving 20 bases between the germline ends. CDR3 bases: TGTGCCAGCGAAGGGGGCGGGAAGGGCTTAGATACGCAGTATTTT. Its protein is CASEGGGKGLDTQYF.